The present TCR beta chain was sequenced within a study of blood T cells in healthy people across ages (dated by TCRdb to between 2014 and 2016). Concerning the study at large: Template switching captured roughly one uniquely barcoded TCR beta cDNA molecule per two T cells in model experiments. The study measured age-related changes in TCR beta repertoire diversity using deep sequencing normalized with unique cDNA molecular identifiers. The donors were split into four age groups: young (average roughly 15 years), middle-aged (about 40), aged (around 67) and long-lived (roughly 88). To avoid experimental bias, donors of different ages were distributed randomly across sequencing lanes. The study analyzed two additional independent replicas of 1 million unique cDNA reads from the same blood draw for two donors, one aged 18 to 30 and one aged 80 or older. Points the paper makes about the study in general: Because donor CMV infection status was unknown, age-related changes in expanded clonotypes were potentially confounded. A strong correlation was found between observed TCR beta diversity and the percentage of naive T cells measured by flow cytometry. Bulk unsorted PBMC profiling prevented conclusive comparison of naive and antigen-experienced compartments. Total diversity estimates from one million sequenced T cells were considered lower bounds and underestimates. Observed TCR beta diversity per million T cells fell roughly linearly with age, and a significant reduction was already apparent by age roughly 40. The long-lived group showed more naive CD4+ T cells, fewer expanded clones and increased TCR diversity than the aged group, suggesting age selection.

Libraries came from 5' RACE. TCRdb lists the instrument as Illumina HiSeq 2500. A second PCR of about 7 to 12 cycles was performed with a sample-barcoded 5' primer and a J-beta primer mix. A unique molecular identifier was introduced onto each TCR beta cDNA molecule by a template-switch 5' adaptor carrying 12 random nucleotides. Each sample yielded at least 2.5 million CDR3-containing paired-end reads. All of the RNA was converted into first-strand cDNA using the Mint cDNA synthesis kit, with a TRBC-specific oligonucleotide serving as the primer. All cDNA was treated with uracil-DNA glycosylase and then went through a first 18-cycle PCR with the universal primers M1SS and BC2_uni_R. The study's own analysis went as follows. For normalization, 1 million high-quality reads were randomly selected from each sample, with every read carrying a distinct molecular identifier. Instead of being binned into consensus sequences, reads with shared molecular identifiers were discarded. MiTCR, run with a Q25 quality threshold and the strictest error-elimination algorithm, handled CDR3 identification, clonotype clustering and error correction. A nonparametric unseen species model with Euler transformation was used to estimate a lower bound on total TCR beta diversity. The public reads were reanalyzed by TCRdb: fastp trimming at Q25, MiXCR alignment, in-frame beta chains only. Rows merge per CDR3 protein into single entries with the most common DNA and genes. TCRdb, not the original authors, processed these V and J calls. The sample includes about 680,000 distinct CDR3 sequences, with 45% to 50% observed a single time. Jointly, the top ten make up about a third of the sample.

The CDR3 numbers 15 residues from cysteine through phenylalanine. Only the CDR3 DNA is retained, 45 bases long and in frame from the first base. Trimming removed 3 bases from V and 0 bases from J, leaving 13 bases between the germline ends. CDR1 and CDR2, per the germline V gene (reference sequence), are GTSNPN and SVGIG. Systemically healthy Caucasian individuals from Russia, approximately 39 in total and aged about 6 to 100 years, were included as donors. Each donor gave ten milliliters of peripheral blood, collected into EDTA-treated Vacutainer tubes. Ficoll-Paque density-gradient centrifugation was used to isolate PBMCs, with at least 6.5 million obtained per sample. Total RNA was extracted from PBMCs with Trizol reagent, with at least 5 micrograms obtained per sample. For every donor, an aliquot of PBMCs went through flow cytometry to measure the percentages of naive CD45RAhigh/CD27high T cells.

This clonotype was observed at least ten times. The antigen it recognizes is unknown. No much larger clone is present one base from it, and per-base qualities are unavailable. The V gene is TRBV30 and the J gene is TRBJ2-3; the D gene is perhaps TRBD2, on 6 matching bases. The receptor's source is a woman aged 55-69 years in good health. Sequenced sample: blood. The nucleotide sequence reads as follows: TGTGCCTGGAGGGCCGGCGGGACTAGCACAGATACGCAGTATTTT. Its translation reads: CAWRAGGTSTDTQYF.